Listed below are T cell receptor beta chains from one sample, sequenced in a study of technical replicates of blood from a handful of donors. Method: immunoSEQ multiplex PCR; TCRdb's copy keeps in-frame clones and lacks some. Of some 85,000 clones listed, roughly 94% are singletons. The sequencing input was T cells isolated from PBMCs. The source is a human donor in good health. Each CDR3 is given with its conserved first and last residue. The D gene is left open where the match is weak. Size tells how often a clone was seen (once, few, many) or the class of an expanded clone, and some rows leave it out.

abundance: NA; d_gene: NA; v_gene: TRBV19; j_gene: TRBJ1-1; CDR3aa: CASSLRPEPTEAFF; CDR3nt: TGTGCCAGTAGTCTGAGGCCGGAGCCCACTGAAGCTTTCTTT
abundance: NA; d_gene: NA; v_gene: TRBV7-6; j_gene: TRBJ2-7; CDR3aa: CASSLVAGVGSEQYF; CDR3nt: TGTGCCAGCAGCTTAGTTGCTGGAGTCGGAAGCGAGCAGTACTTC
abundance: NA; d_gene: TRBD1; v_gene: TRBV7-2; j_gene: TRBJ1-4; CDR3aa: CASSLASGTENEKLFF; CDR3nt: TGTGCCAGCAGCTTAGCGTCTGGGACAGAGAATGAAAAACTGTTTTTT
abundance: NA; d_gene: NA; v_gene: TRBV2; j_gene: TRBJ1-5; CDR3aa: CASRTVSNQPQHF; CDR3nt: TGTGCCAGTAGGACAGTTAGTAATCAGCCCCAGCATTTT
abundance: NA; d_gene: TRBD1; v_gene: TRBV9; j_gene: TRBJ2-7; CDR3aa: CASSPGGQGYEQYF; CDR3nt: TGTGCCAGCAGCCCAGGGGGACAGGGTTACGAGCAGTACTTC
abundance: NA; d_gene: TRBD1; v_gene: TRBV27; j_gene: TRBJ1-2; CDR3aa: CASSLRPLGQGAGYTF; CDR3nt: TGTGCCAGCAGTTTACGACCACTAGGGCAGGGGGCTGGCTACACCTTC
abundance: NA; d_gene: NA; v_gene: TRBV7-2; j_gene: TRBJ2-5; CDR3aa: CASSPRQVGETQYF; CDR3nt: TGTGCCAGCAGCCCGCGACAGGTCGGCGAGACCCAGTACTTC
abundance: once; d_gene: TRBD1; v_gene: TRBV29-1; j_gene: TRBJ1-1; CDR3aa: CSVVGQGTEAFF; CDR3nt: TGCAGCGTTGTAGGACAGGGCACTGAAGCTTTCTTT
abundance: NA; d_gene: NA; v_gene: TRBV5-1; j_gene: TRBJ2-1; CDR3aa: CASQTAYSYNEQFF; CDR3nt: TGCGCCAGCCAGACTGCGTACTCCTACAATGAGCAGTTCTTC
abundance: NA; d_gene: NA; v_gene: TRBV7-9; j_gene: TRBJ2-7; CDR3aa: CASSPLQGLSFYEQYF; CDR3nt: TGTGCCAGCAGCCCTCTGCAGGGACTTTCCTTCTACGAGCAGTACTTC
abundance: NA; d_gene: TRBD1; v_gene: TRBV4-3; j_gene: TRBJ2-7; CDR3aa: CASSPGTGGYEQYF; CDR3nt: TGCGCCAGCAGCCCCGGGACAGGGGGATACGAGCAGTACTTC
abundance: NA; d_gene: NA; v_gene: TRBV5-1; j_gene: TRBJ2-6; CDR3aa: CASGQEGPGANVLTF; CDR3nt: TGCGCCAGTGGACAGGAGGGTCCTGGGGCCAACGTCCTGACTTTC
abundance: NA; d_gene: NA; v_gene: TRBV9; j_gene: TRBJ1-1; CDR3aa: CASSVTGMNTEAFF; CDR3nt: TGTGCCAGCAGCGTAACAGGGATGAACACTGAAGCTTTCTTT
abundance: NA; d_gene: TRBD1; v_gene: TRBV19; j_gene: TRBJ1-5; CDR3aa: CASSTQTGGSNQPQHF; CDR3nt: TGTGCCAGTAGTACACAAACAGGGGGCAGCAATCAGCCCCAGCATTTT
abundance: NA; d_gene: NA; v_gene: TRBV7-9; j_gene: TRBJ1-3; CDR3aa: CASSLAQDGNTIYF; CDR3nt: TGTGCCAGCAGCTTAGCGCAGGATGGAAACACCATATATTTT
abundance: once; d_gene: TRBD2; v_gene: TRBV9; j_gene: TRBJ2-7; CDR3aa: CASSGSGRSYEQYF; CDR3nt: TGTGCCAGCAGCGGTAGCGGGAGGAGCTACGAGCAGTACTTC
abundance: NA; d_gene: TRBD1; v_gene: TRBV5-8; j_gene: TRBJ2-1; CDR3aa: CASSFLTGNNEQFF; CDR3nt: TGTGCCAGCAGCTTCCTGACAGGGAATAATGAGCAGTTCTTC
abundance: NA; d_gene: NA; v_gene: TRBV6-5; j_gene: TRBJ2-2; CDR3aa: CASSSRWENGELFF; CDR3nt: TGTGCCAGCAGCTCTCGTTGGGAGAACGGGGAGCTGTTTTTT
abundance: NA; d_gene: NA; v_gene: TRBV5-5; j_gene: TRBJ1-3; CDR3aa: CASSLFGRRGDSGNTIYF; CDR3nt: TGTGCCAGCAGCTTGTTCGGGAGGAGAGGGGACTCTGGAAACACCATATATTTT
abundance: NA; d_gene: NA; v_gene: TRBV5-4; j_gene: TRBJ2-1; CDR3aa: CASSLDAGSHNEQFF; CDR3nt: TGTGCCAGCAGCTTGGATGCGGGTTCCCACAATGAGCAGTTCTTC
abundance: NA; d_gene: NA; v_gene: TRBV5-1; j_gene: TRBJ1-1; CDR3aa: CASSLLAGSEAFF; CDR3nt: TGCGCCAGCAGCTTGTTGGCAGGGTCTGAAGCTTTCTTT
abundance: NA; d_gene: NA; v_gene: TRBV5-1; j_gene: TRBJ1-2; CDR3aa: CASSLDFGGGYGYTF; CDR3nt: TGCGCCAGCAGCTTGGACTTCGGGGGGGGCTATGGCTACACCTTC
abundance: once; d_gene: NA; v_gene: TRBV6-6; j_gene: TRBJ1-5; CDR3aa: CASSYYGDQPQHF; CDR3nt: TGTGCCAGCAGTTACTACGGGGATCAGCCCCAGCATTTT
abundance: NA; d_gene: TRBD1; v_gene: TRBV7-6; j_gene: TRBJ2-7; CDR3aa: CASSLFDRGEDEQYF; CDR3nt: TGTGCCAGCAGCTTATTCGACAGGGGAGAAGACGAGCAGTACTTC
abundance: NA; d_gene: NA; v_gene: TRBV9; j_gene: TRBJ2-7; CDR3aa: CASSVNPIGGYEQYF; CDR3nt: TGTGCCAGCAGCGTAAACCCCATAGGGGGCTACGAGCAGTACTTC
abundance: few; d_gene: NA; v_gene: TRBV6-6; j_gene: TRBJ1-1; CDR3aa: CASSSEGTTSAFF; CDR3nt: TGTGCCAGCAGTTCCGAGGGTACAACGTCGGCTTTCTTT
abundance: NA; d_gene: TRBD1; v_gene: TRBV5-1; j_gene: TRBJ1-4; CDR3aa: CASSLMDRDGEKLFF; CDR3nt: TGCGCCAGCAGCTTGATGGACAGGGATGGTGAAAAACTGTTTTTT
abundance: NA; d_gene: TRBD1; v_gene: TRBV14; j_gene: TRBJ1-1; CDR3aa: CASSQVQGRRVNTEAFF; CDR3nt: TGTGCCAGCAGCCAAGTACAGGGGCGAAGGGTGAACACTGAAGCTTTCTTT
abundance: NA; d_gene: TRBD2; v_gene: TRBV30; j_gene: TRBJ2-7; CDR3aa: CAWSARLAGGGQYF; CDR3nt: TGTGCCTGGAGTGCTAGACTAGCGGGAGGCGGGCAGTACTTC
abundance: once; d_gene: TRBD1; v_gene: TRBV19; j_gene: TRBJ2-7; CDR3aa: CASSLTGQGSYEQYF; CDR3nt: TGTGCCAGTAGTCTCACGGGACAGGGGTCCTACGAGCAGTACTTC
abundance: NA; d_gene: TRBD1; v_gene: TRBV7-9; j_gene: TRBJ2-7; CDR3aa: CASSSPTTGGSSYEQYF; CDR3nt: TGTGCCAGCAGCTCACCAACTACAGGGGGCAGTTCCTACGAGCAGTACTTC
abundance: few; d_gene: TRBD1; v_gene: TRBV7-9; j_gene: TRBJ1-2; CDR3aa: CASSLAGQGPYGYTF; CDR3nt: TGTGCCAGCAGCTTAGCGGGACAGGGGCCTTATGGCTACACCTTC
abundance: NA; d_gene: NA; v_gene: TRBV2; j_gene: TRBJ1-5; CDR3aa: CASRLGISNQPQHF; CDR3nt: TGTGCCAGCAGACTAGGGATTAGCAATCAGCCCCAGCATTTT
abundance: NA; d_gene: NA; v_gene: TRBV14; j_gene: TRBJ2-7; CDR3aa: CASSQDRGQSEQYF; CDR3nt: TGTGCCAGCAGCCAAGATCGAGGGCAGAGCGAGCAGTACTTC
abundance: NA; d_gene: NA; v_gene: TRBV19; j_gene: TRBJ2-1; CDR3aa: CASSIGGTSGEQFF; CDR3nt: TGTGCCAGTAGTATAGGCGGGACCAGTGGGGAGCAGTTCTTC
abundance: NA; d_gene: NA; v_gene: TRBV11-2; j_gene: TRBJ2-7; CDR3aa: CASSPTLGLSYEQYF; CDR3nt: TGTGCCAGCAGCCCGACCTTGGGACTGTCCTACGAGCAGTACTTC
abundance: NA; d_gene: TRBD1; v_gene: TRBV4-3; j_gene: TRBJ2-1; CDR3aa: CASSQVRWVGTADNEQFF; CDR3nt: TGCGCCAGCAGCCAAGTACGGTGGGTAGGGACAGCCGACAATGAGCAGTTCTTC
abundance: NA; d_gene: NA; v_gene: TRBV4-2; j_gene: TRBJ2-3; CDR3aa: CASSQETGTDTQYF; CDR3nt: TGTGCCAGCAGCCAAGAGACTGGCACAGATACGCAGTATTTT
abundance: NA; d_gene: NA; v_gene: TRBV29-1; j_gene: TRBJ1-2; CDR3aa: CSGGTNNYGYTF; CDR3nt: TGCAGCGGGGGGACAAATAACTATGGCTACACCTTC
abundance: NA; d_gene: TRBD1; v_gene: TRBV6-1; j_gene: TRBJ1-1; CDR3aa: CASSRDRTEAFF; CDR3nt: TGTGCCAGCAGTAGGGACAGGACTGAAGCTTTCTTT
abundance: NA; d_gene: NA; v_gene: TRBV4-3; j_gene: TRBJ2-3; CDR3aa: CASSPGTMFDTQYF; CDR3nt: TGCGCCAGCAGCCCCGGGACAATGTTCGATACGCAGTATTTT
abundance: NA; d_gene: TRBD1; v_gene: TRBV29-1; j_gene: TRBJ1-2; CDR3aa: CSVAGQEAYGYTF; CDR3nt: TGCAGCGTTGCCGGACAGGAAGCCTATGGCTACACCTTC
abundance: NA; d_gene: NA; v_gene: TRBV27; j_gene: TRBJ1-4; CDR3aa: CASSFIQGTNEKLFF; CDR3nt: TGTGCCAGCAGTTTCATTCAGGGTACTAATGAAAAACTGTTTTTT
abundance: NA; d_gene: TRBD1; v_gene: TRBV19; j_gene: TRBJ2-7; CDR3aa: CASSMILRGQGPYEQYF; CDR3nt: TGTGCCAGTAGTATGATCCTCCGGGGACAGGGGCCCTACGAGCAGTACTTC
abundance: NA; d_gene: TRBD2; v_gene: TRBV15; j_gene: TRBJ2-5; CDR3aa: CATSREREETQYF; CDR3nt: TGTGCCACCAGCAGAGAGCGGGAGGAGACCCAGTACTTC
abundance: NA; d_gene: NA; v_gene: TRBV6-6; j_gene: TRBJ1-1; CDR3aa: CASSHLDRGTEAFF; CDR3nt: TGTGCCAGCAGTCATTTAGACAGAGGAACTGAAGCTTTCTTT
abundance: NA; d_gene: TRBD1; v_gene: TRBV19; j_gene: TRBJ2-7; CDR3aa: CASSSGTAYYEQYF; CDR3nt: TGTGCCAGTAGTTCCGGGACAGCGTACTACGAGCAGTACTTC
abundance: NA; d_gene: NA; v_gene: TRBV5-1; j_gene: TRBJ1-5; CDR3aa: CASSPSGESNQPQHF; CDR3nt: TGCGCCAGCAGCCCCTCCGGGGAGAGCAATCAGCCCCAGCATTTT
abundance: NA; d_gene: NA; v_gene: TRBV7-3; j_gene: TRBJ2-2; CDR3aa: CASSSQDPGELFF; CDR3nt: TGTGCCAGCAGCTCACAGGATCCCGGGGAGCTGTTTTTT
abundance: NA; d_gene: TRBD2; v_gene: TRBV19; j_gene: TRBJ2-5; CDR3aa: CASSRTSGSRLETQYF; CDR3nt: TGTGCCAGTAGTAGGACTAGCGGGAGTAGGCTAGAGACCCAGTACTTC
abundance: NA; d_gene: NA; v_gene: TRBV6-5; j_gene: TRBJ2-1; CDR3aa: CASSYSVGGTREQFF; CDR3nt: TGTGCCAGCAGTTACTCCGTTGGGGGGACTCGCGAGCAGTTCTTC
abundance: NA; d_gene: NA; v_gene: TRBV28; j_gene: TRBJ2-2; CDR3aa: CASTRTGELFF; CDR3nt: TGTGCCAGCACCCGTACCGGGGAGCTGTTTTTT
abundance: NA; d_gene: TRBD2; v_gene: TRBV19; j_gene: TRBJ2-4; CDR3aa: CASSASGSGIRWENIQYF; CDR3nt: TGTGCCAGTAGTGCATCAGGTAGCGGGATTAGATGGGAAAACATTCAGTACTTC
abundance: NA; d_gene: TRBD1; v_gene: TRBV29-1; j_gene: TRBJ2-7; CDR3aa: CSVEQDREQFYEQYF; CDR3nt: TGCAGCGTTGAACAGGACAGGGAACAGTTCTACGAGCAGTACTTC